The source of this TCR beta chain is a study of T cell repertoires in cytomegalovirus infection. Study context: Matching HLA type, along with CMV infection, was indicated by public TCR beta signatures.

TCRdb re-called the reads through MiXCR, storing one row per CDR3 protein. The top ten hold roughly 14% of the sample, which has under 450,000 distinct CDR3 sequences, roughly a third seen once. This clonotype has a handful of counts. The antigen is unknown. V trimming: 5 bases; J trimming: 8 bases; junction bases outside the gene matches: 7. The CDR3 sequence is 16 residues long. Germline CDR1 and CDR2: SGHTA and FQGNSA. The chain is built from TRBV7-2 and TRBJ2-2, with 14 bases aligning to TRBD2. This specimen was cultured PBMCs, taken from culture after CMV antigen stimulation. The origin of this receptor is a human donor in good health (CMV status not recorded). Some clones in this sample may be carry-over from other donors' samples. The CDR3 region is CASSMRLAGGPGELFF. CDR3 coding DNA: TGTGCCAGCAGCATGAGACTAGCGGGAGGGCCTGGGGAGCTGTTTTTT.